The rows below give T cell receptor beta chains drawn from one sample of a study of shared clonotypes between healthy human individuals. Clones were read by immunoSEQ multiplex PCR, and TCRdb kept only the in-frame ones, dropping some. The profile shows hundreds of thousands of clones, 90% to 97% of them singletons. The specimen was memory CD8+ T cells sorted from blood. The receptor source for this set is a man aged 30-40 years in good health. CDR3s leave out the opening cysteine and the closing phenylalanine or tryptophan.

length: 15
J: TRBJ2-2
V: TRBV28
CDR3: ASSSGTSGRETGELF

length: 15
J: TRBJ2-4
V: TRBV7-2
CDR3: ASSLDRGFLMGNIQY

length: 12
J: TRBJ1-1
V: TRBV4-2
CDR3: ASSRNVLNTEAF

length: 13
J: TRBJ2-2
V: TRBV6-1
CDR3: ASRKGQGGTGELF

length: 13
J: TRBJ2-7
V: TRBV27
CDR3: ASSFADRGGYEQY

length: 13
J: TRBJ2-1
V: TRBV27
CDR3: ASRLAGGSDNEQF

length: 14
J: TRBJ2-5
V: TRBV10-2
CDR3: ASSESVIAGRETQY

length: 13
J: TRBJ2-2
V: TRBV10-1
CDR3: ASSDPRGQGGELF

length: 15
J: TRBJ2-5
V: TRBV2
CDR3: ASIGGVQSKYQETQY

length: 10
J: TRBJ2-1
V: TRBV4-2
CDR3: ASRQTSNEQF

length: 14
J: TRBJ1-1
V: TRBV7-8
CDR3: ASSNQGRGHDTEAF

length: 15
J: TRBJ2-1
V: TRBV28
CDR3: ASRDRGRAGGPYEQF

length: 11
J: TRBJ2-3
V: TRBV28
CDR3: ASSLMGADTQY

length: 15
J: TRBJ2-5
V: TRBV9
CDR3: ASSVEAGGAYQETQY

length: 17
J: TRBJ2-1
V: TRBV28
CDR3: ASSFHISLAGGWDNEQF

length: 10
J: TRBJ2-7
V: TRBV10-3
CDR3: AMSTGGSEQY

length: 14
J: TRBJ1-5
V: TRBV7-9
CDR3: ASSLPPTGNNQPQH

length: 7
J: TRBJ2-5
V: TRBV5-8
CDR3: ASGETQY

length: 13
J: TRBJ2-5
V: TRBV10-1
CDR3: ASRDRGQSKETQY

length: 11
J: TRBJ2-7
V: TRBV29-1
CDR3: SVFPRDSYEQY

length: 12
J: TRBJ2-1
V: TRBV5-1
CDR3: ASSLSLSYNEQF

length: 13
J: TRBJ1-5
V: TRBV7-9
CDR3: ASSSPQGRDQPQH

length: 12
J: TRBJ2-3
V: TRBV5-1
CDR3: ASSLSGGTDTQY

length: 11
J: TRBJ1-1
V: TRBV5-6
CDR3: ASSLRRNTEAF

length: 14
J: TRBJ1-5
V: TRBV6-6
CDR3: ASSYSPQGSNQPQH

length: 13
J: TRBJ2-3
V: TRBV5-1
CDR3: ASSSSAGVPDTQY

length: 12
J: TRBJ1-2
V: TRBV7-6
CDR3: ASSLLVTGHGYT

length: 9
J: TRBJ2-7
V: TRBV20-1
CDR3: SAGQGYEQY

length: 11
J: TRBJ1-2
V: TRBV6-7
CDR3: ASSYSANYGYT

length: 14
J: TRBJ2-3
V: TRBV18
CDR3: ASSRLSGARTDTQY

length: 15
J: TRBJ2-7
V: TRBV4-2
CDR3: ASSQFGTSGPPYEQY

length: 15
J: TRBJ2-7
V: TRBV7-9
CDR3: ASSALSGTGAGYEQY

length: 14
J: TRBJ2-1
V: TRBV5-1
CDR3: ASSPATVRKPNEQF

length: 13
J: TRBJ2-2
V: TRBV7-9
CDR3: ASSRPSWGTGELF

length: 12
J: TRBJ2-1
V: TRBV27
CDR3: ASSRDPPDNEQF

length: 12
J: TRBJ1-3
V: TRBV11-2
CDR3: ASSLDGAPSTIY

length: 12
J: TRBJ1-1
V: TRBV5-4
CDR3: ASSRTDRYTEAF

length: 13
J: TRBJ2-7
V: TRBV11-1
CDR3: ASSISGTRNYEQY

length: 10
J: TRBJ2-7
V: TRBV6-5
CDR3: ASGGSVHEQY

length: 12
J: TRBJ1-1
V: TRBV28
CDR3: ATKPRGQVWEAF

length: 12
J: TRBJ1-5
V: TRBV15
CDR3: ATSPDRVGQPQH

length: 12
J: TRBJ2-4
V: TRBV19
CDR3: ASSSDRAKNIQY

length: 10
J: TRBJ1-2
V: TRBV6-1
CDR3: ASRGRPYGYT

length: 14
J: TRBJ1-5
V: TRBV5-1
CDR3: ASSLGGAGDNQPQH